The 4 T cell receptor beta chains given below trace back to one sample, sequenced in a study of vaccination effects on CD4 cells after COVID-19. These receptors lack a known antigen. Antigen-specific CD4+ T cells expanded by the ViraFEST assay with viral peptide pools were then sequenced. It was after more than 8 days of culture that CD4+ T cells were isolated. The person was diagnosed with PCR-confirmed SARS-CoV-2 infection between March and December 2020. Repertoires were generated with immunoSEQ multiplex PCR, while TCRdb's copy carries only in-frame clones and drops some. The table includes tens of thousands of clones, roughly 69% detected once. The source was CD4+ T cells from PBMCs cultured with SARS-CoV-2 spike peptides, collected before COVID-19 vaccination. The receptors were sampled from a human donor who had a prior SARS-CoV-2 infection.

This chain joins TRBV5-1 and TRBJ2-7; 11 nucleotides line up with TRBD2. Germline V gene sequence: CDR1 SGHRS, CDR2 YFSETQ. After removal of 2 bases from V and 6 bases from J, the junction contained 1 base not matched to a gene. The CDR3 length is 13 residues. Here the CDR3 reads CASSFGTSGEQYF. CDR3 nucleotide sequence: TGCGCCAGCAGCTTCGGGACTAGCGGCGAGCAGTACTTC.

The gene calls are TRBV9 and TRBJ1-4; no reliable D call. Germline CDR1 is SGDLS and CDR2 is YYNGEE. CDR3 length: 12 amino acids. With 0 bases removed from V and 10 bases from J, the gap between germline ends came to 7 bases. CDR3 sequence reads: CASSVGSGKLFF. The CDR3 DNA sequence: TGTGCCAGCAGCGTAGGGTCTGGAAAACTGTTTTTT.

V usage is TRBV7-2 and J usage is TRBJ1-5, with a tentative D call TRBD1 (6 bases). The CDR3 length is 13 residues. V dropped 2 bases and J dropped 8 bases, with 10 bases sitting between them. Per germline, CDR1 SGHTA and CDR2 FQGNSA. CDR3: CASSLHRDEPQHF. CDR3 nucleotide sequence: TGTGCCAGCAGCTTACACAGGGACGAGCCCCAGCATTTT. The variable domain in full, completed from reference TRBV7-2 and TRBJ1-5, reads GAGVSQSPSNKVTEKGKDVELRCDPISGHTALYWYRQSLGQGLEFLIYFQGNSAPDKSGLPSDRFSAERTGGSVSTLTIQRTQQEDSAVYLCASSLHRDEPQHFGDGTRLSIL.

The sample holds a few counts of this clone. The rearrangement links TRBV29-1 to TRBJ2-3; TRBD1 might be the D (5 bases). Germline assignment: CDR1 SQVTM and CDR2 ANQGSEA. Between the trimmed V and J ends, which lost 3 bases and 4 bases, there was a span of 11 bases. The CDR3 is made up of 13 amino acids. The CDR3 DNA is TGCAGCGTTGACAAGGGGCTGCCAGATACGCAGTATTTT. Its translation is CSVDKGLPDTQYF.